The present T cell receptor beta chain was sequenced within a study of blood T cell repertoires in COVID-19. In the study overall: COVID-19 samples collected from the United States, Italy and Spain covered acute and convalescent phases.

J was trimmed by 4 bases and V by 5 bases; bases with no gene match: 7. The CDR3 is 15 residues long. The germline V gene has CDR1 SGHTA and CDR2 FQGNSA. Original analysis: The authors estimated nucleated cell counts from reference gene primer amplification. TCRdb keeps only in-frame clones here, not all; method: immunoSEQ multiplex PCR. For V, J and clone size, that table is used; D and trimming come from the DNA. The repertoire holds roughly 300,000 clones, with around 87% as singletons. The chain recombines TRBV7-2 with TRBJ2-3; 9 bases line up with TRBD2. Material: peripheral blood. This sequence originates from a woman aged 50 to 60 who had recovered from COVID-19. DNA of the CDR3: TGTGCCAGCAGCCCGGTAGCGGGGGTGCCAGATACGCAGTATTTT. This encodes CASSPVAGVPDTQYF.